This section outlines one TCR beta chain sequence together with its context. What it binds is unknown. Treatment in this sample: oral pan-JAK inhibitor, 5-10 mg twice daily. Alopecia areata patients gave lesional scalp punch biopsies and peripheral blood samples. It was cDNA, reverse transcribed from extracted RNA, that served as the sequencing template. This table comes from immunoSEQ multiplex PCR, and its TCRdb copy is limited to in-frame clones, with some not included. This table has some 100,000 clones, about 40% appearing once. This entry belongs to a study of CD8+ T cells in alopecia areata. Study information: Treated patients were dosed with oral tofacitinib, taking 5 to 10 mg twice daily.

V lost 5 bases to trimming and J lost 7 bases, with 12 bases between them. Per the germline V gene, CDR1 is SGHVS and CDR2 is FNYEAQ. The CDR3 contains 12 residues. General study findings and limits: Many of the expanded lesional clones endured in scalp and blood while on tofacitinib. Tofacitinib significantly reduced both scalp clonality and expanded CD8+ clones among the top 100.

Here the sequenced sample was CD8+ T cells sorted from blood, taken at week 24, from a patient treated with tofacitinib. The rearrangement uses TRBV7-6 and TRBJ2-7; D uncertain. The origin of this receptor is a human donor with alopecia areata. The CDR3 here is CASSHPAGEQYF. The DNA of the CDR3 is TGTGCCAGCAGCCACCCGGCTGGAGAGCAGTACTTC.